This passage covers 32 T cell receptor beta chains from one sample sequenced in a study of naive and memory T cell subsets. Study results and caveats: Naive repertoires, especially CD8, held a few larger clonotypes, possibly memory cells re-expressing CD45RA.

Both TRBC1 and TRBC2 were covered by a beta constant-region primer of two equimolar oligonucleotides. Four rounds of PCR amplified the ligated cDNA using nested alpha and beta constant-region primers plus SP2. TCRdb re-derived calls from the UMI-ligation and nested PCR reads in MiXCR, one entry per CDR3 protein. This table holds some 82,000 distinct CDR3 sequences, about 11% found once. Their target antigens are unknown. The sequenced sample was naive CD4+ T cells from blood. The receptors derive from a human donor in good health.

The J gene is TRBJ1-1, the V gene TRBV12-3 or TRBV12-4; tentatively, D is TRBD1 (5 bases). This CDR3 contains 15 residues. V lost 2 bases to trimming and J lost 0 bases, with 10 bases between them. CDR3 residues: CASSLQGGLNTEAFF. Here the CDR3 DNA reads TGTGCCAGCAGTTTACAGGGAGGACTGAACACTGAAGCTTTCTTT.

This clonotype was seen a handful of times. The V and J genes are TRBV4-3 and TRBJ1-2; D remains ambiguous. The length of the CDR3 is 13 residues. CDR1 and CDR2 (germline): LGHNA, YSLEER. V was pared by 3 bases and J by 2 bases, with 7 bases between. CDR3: CASSHPGNYGYTF. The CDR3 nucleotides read TGCGCCAGCAGCCATCCCGGAAACTATGGCTACACCTTC.

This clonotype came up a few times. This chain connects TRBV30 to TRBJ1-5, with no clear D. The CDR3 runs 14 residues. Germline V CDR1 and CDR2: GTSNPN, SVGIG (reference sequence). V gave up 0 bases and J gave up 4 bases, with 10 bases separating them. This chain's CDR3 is CAWSVRWPNQPQHF. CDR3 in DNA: TGTGCCTGGAGTGTACGGTGGCCGAATCAGCCCCAGCATTTT.

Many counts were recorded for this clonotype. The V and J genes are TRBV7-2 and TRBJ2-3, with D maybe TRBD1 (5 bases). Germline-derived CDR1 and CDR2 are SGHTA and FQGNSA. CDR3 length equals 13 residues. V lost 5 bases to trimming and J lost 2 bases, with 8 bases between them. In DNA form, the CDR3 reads TGTGCCAGCAGCCAGGGTGCCACAGATACGCAGTATTTT. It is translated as CASSQGATDTQYF. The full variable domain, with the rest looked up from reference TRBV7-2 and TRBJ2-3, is GAGVSQSPSNKVTEKGKDVELRCDPISGHTALYWYRQSLGQGLEFLIYFQGNSAPDKSGLPSDRFSAERTGGSVSTLTIQRTQQEDSAVYLCASSQGATDTQYFGPGTRLTVL.

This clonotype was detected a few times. As DNA, the CDR3 is TGTGCCAGCAGAGCCCGAACCGGGGAGCTGTTTTTT. This translates into CASRARTGELFF. The chain is built from TRBV12-3 or TRBV12-4 and TRBJ2-2; D unclear. The CDR3 extends over 12 amino acids. V was shortened by 6 bases and J by 5 bases, with 7 bases between the two germline ends.

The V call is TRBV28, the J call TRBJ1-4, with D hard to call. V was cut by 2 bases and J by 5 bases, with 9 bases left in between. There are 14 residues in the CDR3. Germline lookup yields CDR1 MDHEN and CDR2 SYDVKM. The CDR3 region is CASSLQLINEKLFF. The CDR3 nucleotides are TGTGCCAGCAGTTTACAACTGATAAATGAAAAACTGTTTTTT.

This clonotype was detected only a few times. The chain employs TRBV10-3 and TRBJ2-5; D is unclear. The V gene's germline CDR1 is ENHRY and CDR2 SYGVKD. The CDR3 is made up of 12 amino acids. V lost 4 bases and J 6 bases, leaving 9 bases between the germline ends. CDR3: CAISVSEQTQYF. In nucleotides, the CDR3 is TGTGCCATCAGTGTTTCGGAACAGACCCAGTACTTC.

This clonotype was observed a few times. The CDR3 coding sequence is TGTGCCAGCAGCCGGGAGCAGTATAATTCACCCCTCCACTTT. Translation gives CASSREQYNSPLHF. The genes are TRBV5-5 and TRBJ1-6; D is ambiguous. CDR3 length: 14 residues. Germline V CDR1 and CDR2: SGHKS, YYEKEE (reference sequence). V lost 4 bases and J lost 4, with 9 bases in between.

In nucleotides, the CDR3 is TGTGCCAGCAGCCACTTCAGCGGCCCTAGCACAGATACGCAGTATTTT. It is translated as CASSHFSGPSTDTQYF. The chain carries TRBV7-2 and TRBJ2-3; TRBD2 is a possible D gene (5 bases). V lost 5 bases to trimming and J lost 0 bases, with 15 bases between them. This CDR3 comprises 16 residues. The V gene's germline CDR1 is SGHTA and CDR2 FQGNSA.

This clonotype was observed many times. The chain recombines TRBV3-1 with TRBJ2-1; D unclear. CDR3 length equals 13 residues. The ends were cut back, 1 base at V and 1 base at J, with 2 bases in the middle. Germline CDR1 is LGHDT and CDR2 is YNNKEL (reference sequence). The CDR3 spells CASSQGSYNEQFF. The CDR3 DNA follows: TGTGCCAGCAGCCAAGGTTCCTACAATGAGCAGTTCTTC.

The DNA of the CDR3 is TGTGCCAGCTCCGTTAGCGGGTCCTACGAGCAGTACTTC. Translation gives CASSVSGSYEQYF. V usage is TRBV18 and J usage is TRBJ2-7, with 7 bases aligning to TRBD2. V lost 6 bases, J lost 1 base, and 3 bases stayed unmatched. Looked up from germline, CDR1 is KGHSH and CDR2 is LQKENI. CDR3 size: 13 residues.

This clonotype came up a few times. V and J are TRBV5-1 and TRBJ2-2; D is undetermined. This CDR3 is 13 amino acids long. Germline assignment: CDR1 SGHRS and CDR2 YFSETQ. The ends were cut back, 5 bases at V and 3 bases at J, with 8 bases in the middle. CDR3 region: CASSRLDTGELFF. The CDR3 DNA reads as TGCGCCAGCAGTCGACTGGACACCGGGGAGCTGTTTTTT.

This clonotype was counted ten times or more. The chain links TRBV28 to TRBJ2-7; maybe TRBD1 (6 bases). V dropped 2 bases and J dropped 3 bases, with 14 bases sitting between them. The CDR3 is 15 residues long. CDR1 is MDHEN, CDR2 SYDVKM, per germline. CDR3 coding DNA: TGTGCCAGCAGTTTAAGGGGGACGGGAAACTACGAGCAGTACTTC. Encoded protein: CASSLRGTGNYEQYF. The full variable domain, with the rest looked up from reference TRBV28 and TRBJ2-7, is DVKVTQSSRYLVKRTGEKVFLECVQDMDHENMFWYRQDPGLGLRLIYFSYDVKMKEKGDIPEGYSVSREKKERFSLILESASTNQTSMYLCASSLRGTGNYEQYFGPGTRLTVT.

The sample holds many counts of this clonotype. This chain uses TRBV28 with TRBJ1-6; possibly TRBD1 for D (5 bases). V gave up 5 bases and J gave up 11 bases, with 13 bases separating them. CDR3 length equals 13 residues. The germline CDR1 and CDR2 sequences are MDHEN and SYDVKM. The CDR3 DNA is TGTGCCAGCAGTCCTACCTGGGGGACACCCCTCCACTTT. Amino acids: CASSPTWGTPLHF.

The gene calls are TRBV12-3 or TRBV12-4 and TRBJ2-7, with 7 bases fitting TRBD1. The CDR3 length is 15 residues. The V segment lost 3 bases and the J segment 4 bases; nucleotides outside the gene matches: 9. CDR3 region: CASSFADRRLYEQYF. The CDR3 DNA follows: TGTGCCAGCAGTTTTGCGGACAGGCGACTGTACGAGCAGTACTTC.

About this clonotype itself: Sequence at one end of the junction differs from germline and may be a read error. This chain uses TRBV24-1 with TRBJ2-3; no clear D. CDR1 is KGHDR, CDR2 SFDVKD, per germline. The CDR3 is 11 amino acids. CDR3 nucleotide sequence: TGTCCCACCGGTCCTGGAGATACGCAGTATTTT. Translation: CPTGPGDTQYF.

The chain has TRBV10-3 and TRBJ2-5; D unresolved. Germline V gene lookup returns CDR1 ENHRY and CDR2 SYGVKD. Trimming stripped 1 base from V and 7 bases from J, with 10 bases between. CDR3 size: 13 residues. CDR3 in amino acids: CAISELAFGTQYF. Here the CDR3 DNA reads TGTGCCATCAGTGAGTTGGCGTTTGGGACCCAGTACTTC.

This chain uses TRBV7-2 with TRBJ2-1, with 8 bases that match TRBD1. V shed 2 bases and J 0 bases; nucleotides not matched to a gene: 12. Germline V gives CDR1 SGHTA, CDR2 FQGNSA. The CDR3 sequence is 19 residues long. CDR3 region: CASSLQGARLESSYNEQFF. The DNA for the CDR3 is TGTGCCAGCAGCTTACAGGGGGCGCGTCTCGAGAGCTCCTACAATGAGCAGTTCTTC.

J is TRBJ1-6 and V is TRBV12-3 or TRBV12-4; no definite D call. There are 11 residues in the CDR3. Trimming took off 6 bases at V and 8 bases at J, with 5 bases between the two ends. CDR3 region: CASSTDSPLHF. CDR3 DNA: TGTGCCAGCAGCACTGATTCACCCCTCCACTTT.

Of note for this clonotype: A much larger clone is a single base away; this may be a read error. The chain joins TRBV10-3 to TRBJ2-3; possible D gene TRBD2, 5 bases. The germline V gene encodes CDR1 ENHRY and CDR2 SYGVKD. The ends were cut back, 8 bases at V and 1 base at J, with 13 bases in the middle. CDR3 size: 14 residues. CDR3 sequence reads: CAIGILAGTDTQYF. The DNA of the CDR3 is TGTGCCATCGGCATTCTAGCCGGCACAGATACGCAGTATTTT.

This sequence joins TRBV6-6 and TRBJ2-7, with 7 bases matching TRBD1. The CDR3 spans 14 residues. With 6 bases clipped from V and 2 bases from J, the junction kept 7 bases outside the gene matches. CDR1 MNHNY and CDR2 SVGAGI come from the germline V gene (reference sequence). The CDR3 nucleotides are TGTGCCAGCAGCCCGGACAGGATCCCCTACGAGCAGTACTTC. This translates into CASSPDRIPYEQYF.

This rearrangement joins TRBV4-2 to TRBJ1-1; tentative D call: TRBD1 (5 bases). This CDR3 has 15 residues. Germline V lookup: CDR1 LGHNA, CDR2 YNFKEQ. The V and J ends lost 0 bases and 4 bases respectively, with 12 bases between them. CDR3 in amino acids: CASSQEVSGGTEAFF. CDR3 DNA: TGTGCCAGCAGCCAAGAGGTTTCGGGGGGCACTGAAGCTTTCTTT.

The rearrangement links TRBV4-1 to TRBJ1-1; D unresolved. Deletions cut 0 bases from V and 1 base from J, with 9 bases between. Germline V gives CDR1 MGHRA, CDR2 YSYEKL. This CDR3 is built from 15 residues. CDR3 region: CASSQERTGNTEAFF. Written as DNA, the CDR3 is TGCGCCAGCAGCCAAGAAAGGACGGGGAACACTGAAGCTTTCTTT.

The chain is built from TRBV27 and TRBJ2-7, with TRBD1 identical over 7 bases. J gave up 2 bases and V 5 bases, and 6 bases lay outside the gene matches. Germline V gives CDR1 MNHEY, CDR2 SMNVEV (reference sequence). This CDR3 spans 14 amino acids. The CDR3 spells CASSAHRGAYEQYF. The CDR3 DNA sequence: TGTGCCAGCAGTGCCCACAGGGGAGCCTACGAGCAGTACTTC.

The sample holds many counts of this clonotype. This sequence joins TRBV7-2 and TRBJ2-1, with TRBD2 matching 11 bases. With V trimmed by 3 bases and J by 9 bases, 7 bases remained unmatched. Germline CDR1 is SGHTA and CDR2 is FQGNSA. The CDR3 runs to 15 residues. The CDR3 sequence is CASSFAGTSGGEQFF. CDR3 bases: TGTGCCAGCAGCTTCGCCGGAACTAGCGGGGGTGAGCAGTTCTTC.

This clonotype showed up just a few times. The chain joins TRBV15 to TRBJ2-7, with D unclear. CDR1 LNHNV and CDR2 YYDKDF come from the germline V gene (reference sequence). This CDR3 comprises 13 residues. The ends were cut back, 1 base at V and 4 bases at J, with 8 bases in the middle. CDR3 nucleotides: TGTGCCACCAGCAGAGGATTGGAGTACGAGCAGTACTTC. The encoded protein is CATSRGLEYEQYF.

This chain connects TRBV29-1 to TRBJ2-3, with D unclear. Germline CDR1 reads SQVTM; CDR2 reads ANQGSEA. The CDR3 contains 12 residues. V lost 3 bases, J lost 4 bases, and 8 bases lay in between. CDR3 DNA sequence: TGCAGCGTTGAGGCCAGAGCAGATACGCAGTATTTT. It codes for CSVEARADTQYF.

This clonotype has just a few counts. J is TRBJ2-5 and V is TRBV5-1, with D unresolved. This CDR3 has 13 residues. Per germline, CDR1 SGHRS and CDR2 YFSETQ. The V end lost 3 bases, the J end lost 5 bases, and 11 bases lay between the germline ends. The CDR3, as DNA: TGCGCCAGCAGCTCTTCGTCGGTGGAGACCCAGTACTTC. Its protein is CASSSSSVETQYF.

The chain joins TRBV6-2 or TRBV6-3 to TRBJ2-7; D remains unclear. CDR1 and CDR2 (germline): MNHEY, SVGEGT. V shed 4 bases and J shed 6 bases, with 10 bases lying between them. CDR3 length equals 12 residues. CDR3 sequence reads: CASSLELAEQYF. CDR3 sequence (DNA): TGTGCCAGCAGTTTGGAACTCGCCGAGCAGTACTTC.

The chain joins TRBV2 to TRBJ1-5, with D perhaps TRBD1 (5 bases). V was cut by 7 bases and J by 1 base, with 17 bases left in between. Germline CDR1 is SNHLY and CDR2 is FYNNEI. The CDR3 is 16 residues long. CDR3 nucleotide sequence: TGTGCCAGCAACGTCGGAGAGGGACGGAGCAATCAGCCCCAGCATTTT. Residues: CASNVGEGRSNQPQHF.

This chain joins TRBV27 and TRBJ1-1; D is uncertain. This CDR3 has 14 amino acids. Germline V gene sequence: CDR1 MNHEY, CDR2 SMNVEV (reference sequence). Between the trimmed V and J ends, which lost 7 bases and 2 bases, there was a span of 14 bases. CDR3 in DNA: TGTGCCAGCATGGTGAGTCTTGCAAACACTGAAGCTTTCTTT. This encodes CASMVSLANTEAFF.

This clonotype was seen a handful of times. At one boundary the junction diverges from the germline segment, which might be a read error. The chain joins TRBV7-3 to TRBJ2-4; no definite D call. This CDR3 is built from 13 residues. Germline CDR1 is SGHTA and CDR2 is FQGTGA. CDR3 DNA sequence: TGTGCCAGCAGCCTAACGGGTGAGAACATTCAGTACTTC. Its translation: CASSLTGENIQYF.